These 5 T cell receptor beta chains were all obtained from the same sample, sequenced in a study of regulatory T cells in long-lasting Graves disease. In building TCR beta libraries, iRepertoire HTBI primers were used together with Arm-PCR of CDR3 regions. TCRdb recomputed calls from the multiplex PCR reads with MiXCR, one row per CDR3 protein. The profile covers 350,000 to 500,000 distinct CDR3 sequences, with 21% appearing a single time and roughly an eighth taken by the ten largest. The time point denotes: persistent/refractory GD, antithyroid drugs over 5 years with positive TRAb. Extracted PBMC RNA gave rise to the TCR library. The sample in question was peripheral blood mononuclear cells (PBMCs), obtained when the disease was refractory, from a patient treated with antithyroid drugs. The receptors were sampled from a female donor with Graves disease.

V is TRBV6-1 and J is TRBJ2-1; 9 bases map to TRBD2. J was trimmed by 10 bases and V by 3 bases; bases with no gene match: 10. Germline V CDR1 and CDR2: MNHNS, SASEGT. The CDR3 sequence is 15 residues long. In DNA form, the CDR3 reads TGTGCCAGCAGTGACCGGCGGGGACTAGCTGTCGAGCAGTTCTTC. Its translation is CASSDRRGLAVEQFF.

Worth noting for this clonotype: The junction shows a germline mismatch at one end, possibly a read error. The CDR3 here is CASRPGNTGGLFF. In nucleotides, the CDR3 is TGTGCCAGCAGGCCAGGAAACACCGGGGGGCTGTTTTTT. The genes are TRBV2 and TRBJ2-2; D is perhaps TRBD2 (6 bases). From germline, CDR1 is SNHLY and CDR2 FYNNEI. CDR3 size: 13 residues.

Comment on this clonotype: Germline is not matched at one junction end, which may reflect a read error. CDR3 loop: CASSQREETQYF. In nucleotides, the CDR3 is TGTGCCAGCAGTCAGCGGGAAGAGACCCAGTACTTT. The J gene is TRBJ2-5, the V gene TRBV5-5; 7 bases line up with TRBD2. This CDR3 region has 12 residues. The germline V gene has CDR1 SGHKS and CDR2 YYEKEE (reference sequence).

The chain uses TRBV7-8 and TRBJ1-5; 10 nucleotides match TRBD1. CDR1 is SGHVS and CDR2 is FQNEAQ in the germline V gene. Trimming took 0 bases from V and 4 from J; bases not matched to a gene: 6. This CDR3 has 17 residues. CDR3 DNA: TGTGCCAGCAGCTTAGCCCGGGACAGGGGATTTAATCAGCCCCAGCATTTT. It is translated as CASSLARDRGFNQPQHF.

This clonotype was seen many times. CDR3 nucleotides: TGTGCCTGGGGCTCGGGACTGCTTGGGGAGCTGTTTTTT. Protein: CAWGSGLLGELFF. The rearrangement joins TRBV30 to TRBJ2-2, with D possibly matching TRBD2 (6 bases). The germline V gene has CDR1 GTSNPN and CDR2 SVGIG (reference sequence). The ends were cut back, 5 bases at V and 8 bases at J, with 15 bases in the middle. The CDR3 has 13 residues.